Presented here are 29 T cell receptor beta chains from one specimen sequenced in a study of blood T cell repertoires in COVID-19. The method was immunoSEQ multiplex PCR; TCRdb's version includes in-frame clones alone and lacks a portion of them. There are over 250,000 clones in the sample; about nine tenths occur only once, and around 2% lies in the top ten. The sequencing input was peripheral blood. Receptors originate from a middle-aged man with acute or convalescent COVID-19.

The gene calls are TRBV7-2 and TRBJ1-3, with a possible D match to TRBD1 (6 bases). Trimming stripped 5 bases from V and 4 bases from J, with 9 bases between. CDR3 length equals 13 residues. Germline CDR1 and CDR2: SGHTA and FQGNSA. The CDR3 nucleotides read TGTGCCAGCAGCACTGGACAGGGAAACACCATATATTTT. Its protein is CASSTGQGNTIYF.

This chain uses TRBV10-3 with TRBJ1-2, with unresolved D. CDR1 and CDR2 from the germline V gene are ENHRY and SYGVKD. V dropped 2 bases and J dropped 5 bases, with 15 bases sitting between them. The CDR3 has 15 residues. CDR3 sequence reads: CAISEAKASPYGYTF. CDR3 bases: TGTGCCATCAGTGAGGCGAAGGCTAGTCCGTATGGCTACACCTTC.

This clone was counted only a few times. The chain's CDR3 is CASSLTRTYGYTF. CDR3 nucleotide sequence: TGTGCCAGCAGTTTGACACGTACCTATGGCTACACCTTC. V usage is TRBV28 and J usage is TRBJ1-2, with D unclear. Per germline, CDR1 MDHEN and CDR2 SYDVKM. The CDR3 is made up of 13 amino acids. V lost 3 bases and J 4 bases, leaving 9 bases between the germline ends.

This clone was recorded only once. The CDR3 loop is CASSLDRYTGEQFF. The DNA for the CDR3 is TGTGCCAGCAGCTTAGATAGATATACGGGTGAGCAGTTCTTC. This chain links TRBV7-2 with TRBJ2-1; D not resolved. CDR3 size: 14 residues. V lost 1 base and J 9 bases, leaving 13 bases between the germline ends. The germline V gene has CDR1 SGHTA and CDR2 FQGNSA.

This clone was counted a single time. The chain joins TRBV19 to TRBJ1-5; TRBD1 aligns across 8 bases. The CDR3 length is 16 residues. Germline CDR1 is LNHDA and CDR2 is SQIVND (reference sequence). V shed 7 bases, J shed 2 bases, and the junction held 10 bases outside the gene matches. Here the CDR3 DNA reads TGTGCCAGTACCCGGACAGGGAGGGCACGCAATCAGCCCCAGCATTTT. It codes for CASTRTGRARNQPQHF.

The chain carries TRBV10-3 and TRBJ1-4, with 9 positions matching TRBD1. The CDR3 totals 13 residues. Trimming removed 8 bases from V and 5 bases from J; junction bases left unmatched: 3. From germline, CDR1 is ENHRY and CDR2 SYGVKD. This CDR3 reads CAISGTGNEKLFF. Written as DNA, the CDR3 is TGTGCCATCTCCGGGACAGGGAATGAAAAACTGTTTTTT.

V and J are TRBV6-5 and TRBJ2-4; TRBD1 might be the D (5 bases). The CDR3 covers 16 residues. Germline lookup yields CDR1 MNHEY and CDR2 SVGAGI. V lost 0 bases and J lost 8, with 17 bases in between. CDR3 in amino acids: CASSYSNGKGADIQYF. CDR3 DNA sequence: TGTGCCAGCAGTTACTCGAATGGTAAAGGGGCTGACATTCAGTACTTC.

V gene TRBV5-1 combines with J gene TRBJ2-7; TRBD1 is a possible D gene (10 bases). There are 16 residues in the CDR3. Trimming left V 3 bases short and J 2 bases short, with 18 bases between. The V gene's germline CDR1 is SGHRS and CDR2 YFSETQ. The CDR3 loop reads CASSSAGGTGAYEQYF. The CDR3 coding sequence is TGCGCCAGCAGCTCCGCGGGGGGGACAGGGGCCTACGAGCAGTACTTC.

In DNA form, the CDR3 reads TGTGCCAGCAGTGACAGTAGCAATCAGCCCCAGCATTTT. Its protein product is CASSDSSNQPQHF. This chain links TRBV2 with TRBJ1-5; no firm D call. The CDR3 length is 13 residues. Germline V gene sequence: CDR1 SNHLY, CDR2 FYNNEI. Trimming shortened V by 3 bases and J by 0 bases, and 3 bases separated the two germline ends.

J is TRBJ2-7 and V is TRBV7-9, with a weak D call TRBD2 (6 bases). Germline CDR1 SEHNR, CDR2 FQNEAQ (reference sequence). The CDR3 consists of 12 residues. V was shortened by 1 base and J by 9 bases, with 10 bases between the two germline ends. CDR3 coding DNA: TGTGCCAGCAGCTTAGAAGCCGGGAGGCAGTACTTC. This encodes CASSLEAGRQYF.

This clone came up once. The chain links TRBV18 to TRBJ1-2; D is unclear. This CDR3 has 16 residues. The germline CDR1 and CDR2 sequences are KGHSH and LQKENI. V gave up 0 bases and J gave up 1 base, with 12 bases separating them. CDR3 sequence (DNA): TGTGCCAGCTCACCACCCCGGGAATCGGGTAACTATGGCTACACCTTC. This translates into CASSPPRESGNYGYTF. Full variable domain (remainder filled in from reference TRBV18 and TRBJ1-2): NAGVMQNPRHLVRRRGQEARLRCSPMKGHSHVYWYRQLPEEGLKFMVYLQKENIIDESGMPKERFSAEFPKEGPSILRIQQVVRGDSAAYFCASSPPRESGNYGYTFGSGTRLTVV.

The chain has TRBV6-5 and TRBJ2-5, with 15 bases that match TRBD2. Germline values: CDR1 MNHEY, CDR2 SVGAGI. J gave up 4 bases and V 4 bases, and 4 bases lay outside the gene matches. This CDR3 is built from 16 residues. Here the CDR3 reads CASSLGLAGGRETQYF. The CDR3 bases are TGTGCCAGCAGTTTAGGACTAGCGGGGGGGCGAGAGACCCAGTACTTC.

This clone was detected only once. The J gene is TRBJ2-2, the V gene TRBV11-3; TRBD2 might be the D (6 bases). The ends were cut back, 5 bases at V and 5 bases at J, with 18 bases in the middle. The CDR3 is 16 residues long. Germline V lookup: CDR1 SGHNT, CDR2 YENEEA. As DNA, the CDR3 is TGTGCCAGCAGCGCCGGATCGGCGGGATCGACCGGGGAGCTGTTTTTT. This translates into CASSAGSAGSTGELFF.

The V gene is TRBV27, the J gene TRBJ1-3; D may be TRBD1 (5 bases). V lost 2 bases to trimming and J lost 1 base, with 6 bases between them. CDR1 and CDR2 (germline): MNHEY, SMNVEV (reference sequence). CDR3 length: 14 amino acids. The CDR3 coding sequence is TGTGCCAGCAGTTTAGGGGGGTCTGGAAACACCATATATTTT. It is translated as CASSLGGSGNTIYF.

The genes are TRBV6-5 and TRBJ1-3; D is ambiguous. The V end was cut by 7 bases, the J end by 6 bases, with 4 bases between. The CDR3 is 10 residues long. CDR1 MNHEY and CDR2 SVGAGI come from the germline V gene. The CDR3 nucleotides are TGTGCCAGCATAGCAAACACCATATATTTT. Its protein is CASIANTIYF.

The CDR3 spells CASSELEGARSPLHF. The CDR3 DNA reads TGTGCCAGCAGTGAATTGGAGGGGGCGAGATCACCCCTCCACTTT. The V call is TRBV6-1, the J call TRBJ1-6, with 7 positions matching TRBD1. This CDR3 is 15 amino acids long. The V gene's germline CDR1 is MNHNS and CDR2 SASEGT. Unmatched junction bases numbered 8, after V lost 2 bases and J lost 10 bases.

The chain uses TRBV2 and TRBJ1-2; a weak D match, TRBD1 (5 bases). The V and J ends lost 6 bases and 6 bases respectively, with 17 bases between them. Germline CDR1 is SNHLY and CDR2 is FYNNEI. CDR3 length: 14 amino acids. The CDR3 reads CASSDLGGRDGYTF. CDR3 DNA sequence: TGTGCCAGCAGCGACTTGGGGGGACGCGATGGCTACACCTTC.

The J gene is TRBJ2-7, the V gene TRBV11-2, with a possible D match to TRBD1 (5 bases). Germline values: CDR1 SGHAT, CDR2 FQNNGV. The CDR3 consists of 14 residues. With 5 bases removed from V and 4 bases from J, the gap between germline ends came to 15 bases. The CDR3 DNA reads TGTGCCAGCAGCCAGGGTCCGGGTCGGTACGAGCAGTACTTC. It is translated as CASSQGPGRYEQYF.

The chain is built from TRBV18 and TRBJ2-2; 7 nucleotides align to TRBD2. Germline trimming cut 3 bases from V and 4 bases from J; bases unmatched to any gene: 8. Germline CDR1 is KGHSH and CDR2 is LQKENI. The length of the CDR3 is 16 residues. CDR3 residues: CASSPSASGSTGELFF. In DNA, the CDR3 is TGTGCCAGCTCACCCTCAGCTAGCGGCTCCACCGGGGAGCTGTTTTTT.

The rearrangement joins TRBV19 to TRBJ2-7, with D possibly being TRBD1 (5 bases). The CDR3 runs 14 residues. Trimming pared 3 bases from V and 5 bases from J, leaving 14 bases between. Germline loops: CDR1 LNHDA, CDR2 SQIVND (reference sequence). CDR3 residues: CASSMWQGFDEQYF. Written as DNA, the CDR3 is TGTGCCAGTAGTATGTGGCAGGGTTTCGACGAGCAGTACTTC.

This clone was observed a few times. This chain connects TRBV7-3 to TRBJ1-6; D perhaps matches TRBD1 (5 bases). V was trimmed by 5 bases and J by 7 bases, leaving 9 bases between them. Looked up from germline, CDR1 is SGHTA and CDR2 is FQGTGA. The CDR3 length is 13 residues. The CDR3 bases are TGTGCCAGCAGCCCCAGACAGAATTCACCCCTCCACTTT. Protein product: CASSPRQNSPLHF.

This chain joins TRBV4-2 and TRBJ2-7; possibly TRBD1 for D (5 bases). The V gene's germline CDR1 is LGHNA and CDR2 YNFKEQ. The CDR3 spans 14 residues. The V and J ends lost 4 bases and 4 bases respectively, with 14 bases between them. CDR3 bases: TGTGCCAGCAGCCCGGAACTGGGGCCATACGAGCAGTACTTC. Translated, it gives CASSPELGPYEQYF.

The chain uses TRBV6-6 and TRBJ2-5, with D uncertain. The CDR3 consists of 14 residues. The V gene lost 4 bases and the J gene lost 5 bases, with 14 bases spanning the gap. The germline gives CDR1 MNHNY, CDR2 SVGAGI (reference sequence). In nucleotides, the CDR3 is TGTGCCAGCAGTTCCCTGACTCCAAGGGAGACCCAGTACTTC. It specifies CASSSLTPRETQYF.

The gene calls are TRBV24-1 and TRBJ2-3, with D uncertain. The germline V gene encodes CDR1 KGHDR and CDR2 SFDVKD. The CDR3 is 15 amino acids. V lost 4 bases and J lost 0, with 10 bases in between. The CDR3 DNA reads as TGTGCCACCAGTGACCATAAAACTAGCACAGATACGCAGTATTTT. Its protein is CATSDHKTSTDTQYF.

The gene calls are TRBV20-1 and TRBJ1-5, with D possibly being TRBD1 (6 bases). Per germline, CDR1 DFQATT and CDR2 SNEGSKA (reference sequence). The CDR3 is 13 residues long. Trimming left V 3 bases short and J 6 bases short, with 12 bases between. The CDR3: CSASPQGIQPQHF. The CDR3 DNA is TGCAGTGCTAGTCCCCAGGGGATTCAGCCCCAGCATTTT.

This chain links TRBV5-1 with TRBJ2-3; no clear D. The CDR3 is made up of 15 amino acids. Germline lookup yields CDR1 SGHRS and CDR2 YFSETQ. V was cut by 0 bases and J by 0 bases, with 8 bases left in between. The CDR3 DNA follows: TGCGCCAGCAGCTTGGGGCGGTTTAGCACAGATACGCAGTATTTT. Translation gives CASSLGRFSTDTQYF.

The gene calls are TRBV5-6 and TRBJ2-7; maybe TRBD1 (6 bases). This CDR3 region has 15 residues. V lost 4 bases and J lost 0, with 14 bases in between. Germline CDR1 is SGHDT and CDR2 is YYEEEE. CDR3 amino acids: CASSPDRFPSYEQYF. DNA for the CDR3: TGTGCCAGCAGCCCCGACAGGTTCCCCTCCTACGAGCAGTACTTC.

This sequence joins TRBV19 and TRBJ1-1; unclear D gene. Trimming pared 7 bases from V and 3 bases from J, leaving 12 bases between. The CDR3 extends over 13 amino acids. CDR1 LNHDA and CDR2 SQIVND come from the germline V gene (reference sequence). CDR3 nucleotide sequence: TGTGCCAGTAATCTAAACGGTTACACTGAAGCTTTCTTT. Its translation: CASNLNGYTEAFF.

The chain recombines TRBV12-3 or TRBV12-4 with TRBJ1-2; possibly TRBD1 for D (6 bases). This CDR3 contains 13 residues. Trimming shortened V by 6 bases and J by 8 bases, and 16 bases separated the two germline ends. CDR3 sequence reads: CASRTTGSGGYTF. The CDR3 DNA reads as TGTGCCAGCAGAACTACAGGGTCGGGGGGCTACACCTTC.